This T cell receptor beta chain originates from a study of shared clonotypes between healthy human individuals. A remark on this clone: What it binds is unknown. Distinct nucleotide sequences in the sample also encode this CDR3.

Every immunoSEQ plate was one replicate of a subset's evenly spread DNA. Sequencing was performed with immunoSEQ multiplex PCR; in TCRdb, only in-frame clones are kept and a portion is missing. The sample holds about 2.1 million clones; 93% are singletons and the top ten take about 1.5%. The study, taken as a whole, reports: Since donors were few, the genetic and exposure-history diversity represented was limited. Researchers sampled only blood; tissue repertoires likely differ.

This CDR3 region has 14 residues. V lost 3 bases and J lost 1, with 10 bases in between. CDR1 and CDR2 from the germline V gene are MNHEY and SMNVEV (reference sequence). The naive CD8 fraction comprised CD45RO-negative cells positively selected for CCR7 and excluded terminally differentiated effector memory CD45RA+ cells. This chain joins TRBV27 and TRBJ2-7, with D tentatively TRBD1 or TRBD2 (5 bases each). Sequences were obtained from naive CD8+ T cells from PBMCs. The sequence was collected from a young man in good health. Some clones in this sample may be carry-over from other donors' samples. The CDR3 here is CASSLLGVSYEQYF. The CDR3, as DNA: TGTGCCAGCAGTTTGCTGGGGGTTTCCTACGAGCAGTACTTC.